At least ten counts were recorded for the clone carrying this TCR beta chain. Alongside a J-beta primer mix, a sample-barcoded 5' primer served in a second PCR lasting about 7 to 12 cycles. Each of the cDNA molecules was tagged by a template-switch adaptor with 12 random nucleotides. From the 5' RACE reads, TCRdb called clonotypes with MiXCR, one entry per CDR3 protein. The repertoire holds hundreds of thousands of distinct CDR3 sequences, with under 35% as singletons. This sample was taken from a study of blood T cells in healthy people across ages. The CDR3 has 15 amino acids. The germline V gene has CDR1 SGHDT and CDR2 YYEEEE. The V and J ends lost 7 bases and 2 bases respectively, with 17 bases between them. Donors ranged from about 6 to 90 years old and were healthy Caucasians in Russia.

Sequencing input: blood. This sequence joins TRBV5-6 and TRBJ2-3; possibly TRBD1 or TRBD2 for D (5 bases each). This receptor was taken from an elderly woman in good health. The chain's CDR3 is CASLQRGRFTDTQYF. DNA for the CDR3: TGTGCCAGCCTACAAAGGGGACGCTTCACAGATACGCAGTATTTT.